These 29 T cell receptor beta chains share one sample of origin, sequenced in a study of blood T cells in healthy people across ages. It was with a sample-barcoded 5' primer and a J-beta primer mix that a second PCR of roughly 6 to 12 cycles was run. MiXCR was run by TCRdb on the 5' RACE reads, yielding one entry per CDR3 protein. The sample yields hundreds of thousands of distinct CDR3 sequences, roughly three fifths seen once. What was sequenced was blood. The receptors were gathered from a man between 35 and 55 years old in good health.

The genes are TRBV27 and TRBJ1-6; possible D gene TRBD1, 5 bases. This CDR3 has 17 residues. Germline V gene lookup returns CDR1 MNHEY and CDR2 SMNVEV (reference sequence). V was pared by 3 bases and J by 8 bases, with 20 bases between. CDR3 DNA sequence: TGTGCCAGCAGTTTTGCGGGGACGAGGGGAGTTTATTCACCCCTCCACTTT. Amino acids: CASSFAGTRGVYSPLHF.

The chain's CDR3 is CASRKTHYGYTF. CDR3 nucleotide sequence: TGTGCCAGCAGGAAGACTCACTATGGCTACACCTTC. The V call is TRBV4-2, the J call TRBJ1-2; no clear D. The V end lost 6 bases, the J end lost 3 bases, and 8 bases lay between the germline ends. Germline CDR1 and CDR2: LGHNA and YNFKEQ. CDR3 size: 12 residues.

This clonotype was recorded a few times. This chain joins TRBV20-1 and TRBJ2-3, with 10 nucleotides matching TRBD2. Per germline, CDR1 DFQATT and CDR2 SNEGSKA (reference sequence). V lost 3 bases, J lost 4 bases, and 7 bases stayed unmatched. This CDR3 is built from 15 residues. CDR3 residues: CSASPSGGWSDTQYF. The CDR3 DNA reads TGCAGTGCTAGCCCTAGCGGGGGTTGGTCAGATACGCAGTATTTT.

The sample holds a few counts of this clonotype. This may be a read error: a much more frequent sequence differs by one nucleotide. This rearrangement joins TRBV6-6 to TRBJ2-5, with unresolved D. Germline values: CDR1 MNHNY, CDR2 SVGAGI (reference sequence). The V end was cut by 1 base, the J end by 5 bases, with 2 bases between. There are 11 residues in the CDR3. The CDR3 nucleotides read TGTGCCAGCAGTTACTGGGAGACCCAGTACTTC. Translated, it gives CASSYWETQYF.

This clonotype is a singleton in its sample. This rearrangement joins TRBV5-1 to TRBJ1-6; maybe TRBD1 (5 bases). Trimming removed 0 bases at V and 6 bases at J, with 19 bases between. Germline V gives CDR1 SGHRS, CDR2 YFSETQ. The CDR3 runs to 18 residues. The CDR3 bases are TGCGCCAGCAGCTTGGACGGGACTGCGCGGGTGGGTAATTCACCCCTCCACTTT. This translates into CASSLDGTARVGNSPLHF.

The rearrangement uses TRBV4-3 and TRBJ1-3; D remains unclear. Germline CDR1 reads LGHNA; CDR2 reads YSLEER. V lost 0 bases and J 4 bases, leaving 13 bases between the germline ends. The CDR3 totals 16 residues. The CDR3 here is CASSQDRRMGGNTIYF. The CDR3 DNA is TGCGCCAGCAGCCAAGATCGAAGGATGGGAGGAAACACCATATATTTT.

This sequence joins TRBV18 and TRBJ2-7; D uncertain. Near its end, the DNA agrees better with TRBJ2-5, so the J call may be wrong. The V gene's germline CDR1 is KGHSH and CDR2 LQKENI. The CDR3 totals 14 residues. The CDR3 protein is CASSPENLMETQYF. The CDR3 DNA reads as TGTGCCAGCTCACCCGAAAACTTGATGGAGACCCAGTACTTC.

The V gene is TRBV9, the J gene TRBJ1-2; 9 bases align to TRBD1. After removal of 3 bases from V and 8 bases from J, the junction contained 8 bases not matched to a gene. The CDR3 runs 14 residues. The V gene's germline CDR1 is SGDLS and CDR2 YYNGEE. CDR3 residues: CASSGAQGARGYTF. Here the CDR3 DNA reads TGTGCCAGCAGCGGAGCACAGGGGGCGCGGGGCTACACCTTC.

The genes are TRBV12-5 and TRBJ1-1, with D tentatively TRBD1 (5 bases). The CDR3 runs to 12 residues. CDR1 and CDR2 (germline): LGHNT, FRNRAP. The CDR3 loop reads CGVAGTNTEAFF. In nucleotides, the CDR3 is TGTGGGGTTGCAGGGACCAACACTGAAGCTTTCTTT.

This clonotype has only one observation. The chain carries TRBV18 and TRBJ2-5; 12 positions match TRBD2. The CDR3 is 19 residues long. The V gene's germline CDR1 is KGHSH and CDR2 LQKENI. Unmatched junction bases numbered 11, after V lost 1 base and J lost 2 bases. CDR3 amino acids: CASSPRTSGMYQYQETQYF. CDR3 nucleotide sequence: TGTGCCAGCTCACCACGGACTAGCGGGATGTACCAGTATCAAGAGACCCAGTACTTC.

This rearrangement joins TRBV28 to TRBJ2-1; D possibly corresponds to TRBD2 (6 bases). The CDR3 consists of 16 residues. Trimming took off 6 bases at V and 0 bases at J, with 15 bases between the two ends. The germline V gene encodes CDR1 MDHEN and CDR2 SYDVKM. The CDR3 DNA is TGTGCCAGCAGGGGGAGGACTGTTAGCTCCTACAATGAGCAGTTCTTC. The encoded protein is CASRGRTVSSYNEQFF.

This clonotype was observed a handful of times. V gene TRBV5-1 combines with J gene TRBJ2-5, with 10 bases fitting TRBD1. The germline V gene encodes CDR1 SGHRS and CDR2 YFSETQ. This CDR3 is 14 amino acids long. The V and J ends lost 4 bases and 3 bases, in that order; junction bases with no gene match: 3. The CDR3 loop reads CASSKGTGEETQYF. CDR3 coding DNA: TGCGCCAGCAGCAAGGGGACAGGGGAAGAGACCCAGTACTTC.

This clonotype was seen more than once but under ten times. V gene TRBV7-9 combines with J gene TRBJ2-1; TRBD2 is a possible D gene (5 bases). The CDR3 sequence is 15 residues long. The germline CDR1 and CDR2 sequences are SEHNR and FQNEAQ (reference sequence). The V gene lost 7 bases and the J gene lost 0 bases, with 13 bases spanning the gap. Written as DNA, the CDR3 is TGTGCCAGCACAGGCGGGCTCCTCTCCTACAATGAGCAGTTCTTC. Residues: CASTGGLLSYNEQFF.

About this clonotype itself: The junction and the germline gene differ at one end; a read error may be behind it. CDR3 in amino acids: CASSLGQGRIRNGCTF. The CDR3 coding sequence is TGTGCCAGCAGTCTCGGACAGGGACGAATAAGGAATGGCTGCACCTTC. J is TRBJ1-2 and V is TRBV28; the match to TRBD1 covers 8 bases. The length of the CDR3 is 16 residues. Germline loops: CDR1 MDHEN, CDR2 SYDVKM.

This clonotype was found a few times. The chain recombines TRBV7-2 with TRBJ1-3; D not resolved. Trimming took off 5 bases at V and 4 bases at J, with 18 bases between the two ends. CDR1 SGHTA and CDR2 FQGNSA come from the germline V gene. The CDR3 has 16 residues. CDR3 protein: CASSKTGRDAGNTIYF. As DNA, the CDR3 is TGTGCCAGCAGCAAGACCGGGAGGGATGCAGGAAACACCATATATTTT.

This chain joins TRBV3-1 and TRBJ2-1, with D perhaps matching TRBD1 or TRBD2 (6 bases each). This CDR3 region has 15 residues. The V and J ends lost 1 base and 3 bases respectively, with 10 bases between them. The germline V gene encodes CDR1 LGHDT and CDR2 YNNKEL (reference sequence). The CDR3 loop is CASSQGGGNYNEQFF. In nucleotides, the CDR3 is TGTGCCAGCAGCCAAGGAGGGGGGAACTACAATGAGCAGTTCTTC.

The chain recombines TRBV21-1 with TRBJ2-3; the listed D gene, TRBD1, was not tested against the DNA. TRBV21-1 is an annotated pseudogene. The CDR3 covers 19 residues. CDR3 region: CASSKAPGGPERHTDTQYF. In DNA form, the CDR3 reads TGTGCCAGCAGCAAAGCGCCAGGGGGTCCCGAGCGGCACACAGATACGCAGTATTTT.

This clonotype was seen a few times. The J gene is TRBJ1-5, the V gene TRBV4-1; no clear D gene. Deletions cut 1 base from V and 3 bases from J, with 10 bases between. Germline V gene data show CDR1 as MGHRA and CDR2 as YSYEKL. The CDR3 has 15 residues. CDR3 protein: CASSQVGNPNQPQHF. The DNA for the CDR3 is TGCGCCAGCAGCCAAGTAGGAAACCCCAATCAGCCCCAGCATTTT.

The chain's CDR3 is CASSSGGDLLEQYF. The CDR3, as DNA: TGTGCCAGCTCTTCAGGGGGCGACCTTTTAGAGCAGTACTTC. This chain links TRBV12-3 or TRBV12-4 with TRBJ2-5; 8 bases are a match to TRBD1. V shed 8 bases, J shed 11 bases, and the junction held 16 bases outside the gene matches. The CDR3 has 14 residues.

This clonotype was observed once. The chain uses TRBV5-1 and TRBJ1-1, with 8 nucleotides matching TRBD1. After removal of 5 bases from V and 2 bases from J, the junction contained 5 bases not matched to a gene. This CDR3 spans 14 amino acids. Germline values: CDR1 SGHRS, CDR2 YFSETQ. CDR3 DNA sequence: TGCGCCAGCAGACGGACAGGGCAAAACACTGAAGCTTTCTTT. Translation gives CASRRTGQNTEAFF.

This clonotype was recorded a few times. The chain couples TRBV7-2 to TRBJ2-5, with D hard to call. The ends were cut back, 2 bases at V and 2 bases at J, with 15 bases in the middle. The CDR3 has 16 residues. The V gene's germline CDR1 is SGHTA and CDR2 FQGNSA. CDR3 DNA: TGTGCCAGCAGCTTACCCTCATGGCGAGGTCAAGAGACCCAGTACTTC. Residues: CASSLPSWRGQETQYF.

The V call is TRBV9, the J call TRBJ2-3, with TRBD2 matching over 10 bases. The CDR3 length is 16 residues. CDR1 is SGDLS, CDR2 YYNGEE, per germline. The V segment lost 2 bases and the J segment 2 bases; nucleotides outside the gene matches: 5. CDR3 bases: TGTGCCAGCAGCGTTGGAGCGGGAGGGGTCACAGATACGCAGTATTTT. This translates into CASSVGAGGVTDTQYF.

Note on this clonotype: Relative to the germline gene, one junction end is altered; a read error may explain this. The chain is built from TRBV27 and TRBJ2-5; D might be TRBD1 (5 bases). This CDR3 is built from 14 residues. Germline CDR1 is MNHEY and CDR2 is SMNVEV (reference sequence). CDR3 DNA sequence: TGTACCAGCAGTCCCGCAGGGTTATGGGAGACCCAGTACTTC. Translating it yields CTSSPAGLWETQYF.

This chain connects TRBV29-1 to TRBJ1-2; no firm D call. The germline gives CDR1 SQVTM, CDR2 ANQGSEA. V was clipped by 4 bases and J by 7 bases, with 10 bases between them. This CDR3 has 11 amino acids. CDR3: CSVVVGSGYTF. CDR3 DNA: TGCAGCGTTGTAGTTGGGTCTGGCTACACCTTC.

At least ten counts were recorded for this clonotype. The chain carries TRBV7-8 and TRBJ2-7, with D perhaps TRBD1 (6 bases). V shed 5 bases and J shed 2 bases, with 16 bases lying between them. This CDR3 is 15 amino acids long. Germline CDR1 is SGHVS and CDR2 is FQNEAQ. The CDR3 loop reads CASSPGRQGTYEQYF. The CDR3 DNA is TGTGCCAGCAGCCCAGGAAGGCAGGGGACCTACGAGCAGTACTTC.

The chain recombines TRBV5-6 with TRBJ2-6; D remains ambiguous. The CDR3 is 15 amino acids. V was pared by 4 bases and J by 2 bases, with 10 bases between. The germline V gene encodes CDR1 SGHDT and CDR2 YYEEEE. The DNA of the CDR3 is TGTGCCAGCAGCCCCGTCGCGACTGGGGCCAACGTCCTGACTTTC. Its protein product is CASSPVATGANVLTF.

This clonotype was seen once. The gene calls are TRBV28 and TRBJ2-1; 9 positions agree with TRBD2. The J call is uncertain, as TRBJ2-7 better fits the DNA end. Germline V lookup: CDR1 MDHEN, CDR2 SYDVKM. This CDR3 contains 14 residues. The chain's CDR3 is CASRGGLAHLEQYF. The CDR3 coding sequence is TGTGCCAGCAGGGGGGGACTAGCTCATCTCGAGCAGTACTTC.

This clonotype was observed a handful of times. The chain joins TRBV3-1 to TRBJ2-3, with 11 bases fitting TRBD2. With 3 bases clipped from V and 3 bases from J, the junction kept 17 bases outside the gene matches. Germline CDR1 and CDR2: LGHDT and YNNKEL (reference sequence). The CDR3 is 20 amino acids. CDR3 in DNA: TGTGCCAGCAGCCACCGAAGAGTGGGGGTCGGGACTAGCGGAACAGATACGCAGTATTTT. Its protein product is CASSHRRVGVGTSGTDTQYF.

This clonotype was picked up a small number of times. This CDR3 reads CASSVLQKKNIQYF. The CDR3 DNA reads TGCGCCAGCAGCGTCCTTCAGAAAAAAAACATTCAGTACTTC. The chain uses TRBV5-1 and TRBJ2-4; unclear D gene. Germline lookup yields CDR1 SGHRS and CDR2 YFSETQ. The CDR3 is 14 amino acids. Trimming took 4 bases from V and 4 from J, leaving 12 bases between them.